These 27 T cell receptor beta chains share one sample of origin, sequenced in a study of T cell responses to AZD1222 COVID-19 vaccine. Using immunoSEQ multiplex PCR, the repertoire was profiled, and TCRdb retains in-frame clones only, with some absent. The sample shows under 50,000 clones, about 80% of them seen only once. The sample in question was peripheral blood, obtained 28 days after the second dose of the MenACWY control vaccine. These receptors all come from an adult who received the MenACWY meningococcal vaccine as a control.

The CDR3 spells CASSLKGNSPLHF. CDR3 coding DNA: TGTGCCAGCAGTTTGAAAGGGAATTCACCCCTCCACTTT. The chain carries TRBV12-3 or TRBV12-4 and TRBJ1-6; no clear D gene. The CDR3 sequence is 13 residues long. V was clipped by 3 bases and J by 7 bases, with 7 bases between them.

The J gene is TRBJ2-5, the V gene TRBV5-1; perhaps TRBD1 as D (5 bases). Germline-derived CDR1 and CDR2 are SGHRS and YFSETQ. V lost 0 bases and J 4 bases, leaving 16 bases between the germline ends. The CDR3 length is 16 residues. The CDR3 reads CASSLAQGALGETQYF. The CDR3 region has the DNA TGCGCCAGCAGCTTGGCCCAAGGGGCTCTAGGAGAGACCCAGTACTTC.

The rearrangement links TRBV29-1 to TRBJ2-3, with D perhaps TRBD1 (6 bases). V was shortened by 1 base and J by 14 bases, with 16 bases between the two germline ends. The CDR3 totals 12 residues. Germline assignment: CDR1 SQVTM and CDR2 ANQGSEA. Written as DNA, the CDR3 is TGCAGCGTTGAAGTCGACAGGCCTTCCTCGTATTTT. This translates into CSVEVDRPSSYF.

The V and J genes are TRBV7-6 and TRBJ1-4, with TRBD1 matching 7 bases. The CDR3 has 16 residues. V shed 1 base, J shed 1 base, and the junction held 3 bases outside the gene matches. The germline V gene has CDR1 SGHVS and CDR2 FNYEAQ. CDR3 protein: CASSLEGGVTNEKLFF. In DNA form, the CDR3 reads TGTGCCAGCAGCTTAGAAGGGGGCGTAACTAATGAAAAACTGTTTTTT.

This CDR3 is CASSGTPRGSYEQYV. CDR3 coding DNA: TGTGCCAGCAGCGGGACTCCGCGGGGCTCCTACGAGCAGTACGTC. V gene TRBV5-6 combines with J gene TRBJ2-7; a weak D match, TRBD2 (6 bases). The CDR3 contains 15 residues. Germline CDR1 and CDR2: SGHDT and YYEEEE. V was shortened by 4 bases and J by 0 bases, with 14 bases between the two germline ends.

The rearrangement joins TRBV27 to TRBJ1-1; D remains ambiguous. In germline, CDR1 is MNHEY, CDR2 SMNVEV (reference sequence). The CDR3 length is 14 residues. The V end was cut by 6 bases, the J end by 1 base, with 12 bases between. The CDR3 loop reads CASSKWTGNTEAFF. The CDR3 DNA is TGTGCCAGCAGCAAGTGGACGGGGAACACTGAAGCTTTCTTT.

The chain links TRBV24-1 to TRBJ1-2; D is ambiguous. V was cut by 4 bases and J by 4 bases, with 9 bases left in between. Germline CDR1 is KGHDR and CDR2 is SFDVKD. This CDR3 spans 13 amino acids. CDR3: CATSDLSFYGYTF. In nucleotides, the CDR3 is TGTGCCACCAGTGACCTAAGCTTCTATGGCTACACCTTC.

The chain recombines TRBV3-1 (or the pseudogene TRBV3-2) with TRBJ2-5, with D perhaps matching TRBD2 (5 bases). The germline V gene has CDR1 LGHDT and CDR2 YNNKEL (reference sequence). V lost 4 bases to trimming and J lost 2 bases, with 20 bases between them. This CDR3 contains 17 residues. In DNA, the CDR3 is TGTGCCAGCAGCCCTTTTCTGGCAGCGGAGCCGCAAGAGACCCAGTACTTC. Its protein product is CASSPFLAAEPQETQYF.

V and J are TRBV7-8 and TRBJ1-6; 7 nucleotides line up with TRBD1. Germline CDR1 SGHVS, CDR2 FQNEAQ. The CDR3 is 14 residues long. Unmatched junction bases numbered 5, after V lost 4 bases and J lost 8 bases. As DNA, the CDR3 is TGTGCCAGCAGCTGGGACAGCGGGGATTCACCCCTCCACTTT. This gives the protein CASSWDSGDSPLHF.

The genes are TRBV30 and TRBJ1-3; tentatively, D is TRBD1 (5 bases). This CDR3 region has 15 residues. Germline V gene sequence: CDR1 GTSNPN, CDR2 SVGIG (reference sequence). V lost 2 bases and J lost 5, with 16 bases in between. The CDR3 protein is CAWSQQGTARNTIYF. The CDR3 DNA reads as TGTGCCTGGAGTCAACAAGGGACTGCTCGAAACACCATATATTTT. Complete variable domain (other parts from reference TRBV30 and TRBJ1-3): SQTIHQWPATLVQPVGSPLSLECTVEGTSNPNLYWYRQAAGRGLQLLFYSVGIGQISSEVPQNLSASRPQDRQFILSSKKLLLSDSGFYLCAWSQQGTARNTIYFGEGSWLTVV.

This clone appeared once. CDR3 sequence reads: CASNNPLRTYEQYF. The CDR3 DNA follows: TGTGCCAGCAATAACCCTCTTCGTACCTACGAGCAGTACTTC. The chain recombines TRBV2 with TRBJ2-7; no firm D call. The CDR3 covers 14 residues. The V and J ends lost 7 bases and 2 bases respectively, with 15 bases between them. CDR1 is SNHLY and CDR2 is FYNNEI in the germline V gene.

This clone was observed once. V and J are TRBV11-1 and TRBJ1-1; 8 bases are shared with TRBD1. The CDR3 contains 14 residues. After removal of 8 bases from V and 5 bases from J, the junction contained 10 bases not matched to a gene. The germline gives CDR1 SGHAT, CDR2 FQDESV (reference sequence). CDR3 DNA sequence: TGTGCCAGCGGACCCTACAGGGGGGGGACTGAAGCTTTCTTT. Translated, it gives CASGPYRGGTEAFF.

The count of this clone is one. This rearrangement joins TRBV30 to TRBJ1-3; D is unresolved. The germline V gene has CDR1 GTSNPN and CDR2 SVGIG (reference sequence). V was cut by 2 bases and J by 4 bases, with 3 bases left in between. This CDR3 spans 11 amino acids. The CDR3 coding sequence is TGTGCCTGGAGTCCGGGAAACACCATATATTTT. It is translated as CAWSPGNTIYF.

The chain carries TRBV6-6 and TRBJ1-2; D perhaps matches TRBD1 (5 bases). The CDR3 loop spans 12 amino acids. With 6 bases removed from V and 11 bases from J, the gap between germline ends came to 16 bases. Germline CDR1 and CDR2: MNHNY and SVGAGI (reference sequence). The CDR3 region is CASSRDLFSYTF. The DNA of the CDR3 is TGTGCCAGCAGCCGGGACCTCTTTTCGTACACCTTC.

The rearrangement uses TRBV7-9 and TRBJ2-5; 13 bases align to TRBD2. Germline CDR1 SEHNR, CDR2 FQNEAQ (reference sequence). This CDR3 contains 14 residues. The V segment lost 5 bases and the J segment 5 bases; nucleotides outside the gene matches: 2. In DNA, the CDR3 is TGTGCCAGCAGCCAGACTAGCGGGAGGGAGACCCAGTACTTC. Encoded protein: CASSQTSGRETQYF.

The chain employs TRBV5-8 and TRBJ1-1; no reliable D call. V shed 1 base and J shed 4 bases, with 11 bases lying between them. CDR1 and CDR2 from the germline V gene are SGHTS and YDEGEE. There are 14 residues in the CDR3. For the CDR3, the DNA is TGTGCCAGCAGCTTGCCGGGCGGTGGCACTGAAGCTTTCTTT. Amino acids: CASSLPGGGTEAFF.

The V gene is TRBV18, the J gene TRBJ2-3; perhaps TRBD1 as D (5 bases). There are 16 residues in the CDR3. Germline V CDR1 and CDR2: KGHSH, LQKENI. V lost 2 bases, J lost 0 bases, and 12 bases lay in between. CDR3 nucleotides: TGTGCCAGCTCACCAATTGTTCAGGGTAGCACAGATACGCAGTATTTT. It codes for CASSPIVQGSTDTQYF.

The V call is TRBV30, the J call TRBJ1-6; 9 nucleotides match TRBD1. With V trimmed by 1 base and J by 6 bases, 4 bases remained unmatched. Germline CDR1 GTSNPN, CDR2 SVGIG (reference sequence). This CDR3 has 15 amino acids. The DNA for the CDR3 is TGTGCCTGGAGTGCCCGGACAGGGGCTAATTCACCCCTCCACTTT. This translates into CAWSARTGANSPLHF.

The chain combines TRBV12-5 with TRBJ1-1, with no clear D. V lost 9 bases and J 3 bases, leaving 14 bases between the germline ends. The germline V gene has CDR1 LGHNT and CDR2 FRNRAP. This CDR3 has 13 amino acids. The CDR3 sequence is CASTEGVDTEAFF. CDR3 in DNA: TGTGCTAGCACCGAAGGCGTGGACACTGAAGCTTTCTTT. The variable domain in full, with the rest retrieved from reference TRBV12-5 and TRBJ1-1, is DARVTQTPRHKVTEMGQEVTMRCQPILGHNTVFWYRQTMMQGLELLAYFRNRAPLDDSGMPKDRFSAEMPDATLATLKIQPSEPRDSAVYFCASTEGVDTEAFFGQGTRLTVV.

This clone was seen a single time. The V call is TRBV12-3 or TRBV12-4, the J call TRBJ2-6, with D unresolved. The CDR3 extends over 13 amino acids. Trimming removed 3 bases from V and 1 base from J, with 1 base in between. The CDR3 loop reads CASSLSGANVLTF. Written as DNA, the CDR3 is TGTGCCAGCAGTTTGTCTGGGGCCAACGTCCTGACTTTC.

V usage is TRBV10-3 and J usage is TRBJ2-7; D possibly corresponds to TRBD1 (6 bases). Germline V CDR1 and CDR2: ENHRY, SYGVKD. The CDR3 contains 13 residues. Trimming took 8 bases from V and 2 from J, leaving 13 bases between them. The CDR3 DNA reads TGTGCCATCGGCCCAGACAGGACCTACGAGCAGTACTTC. Its protein is CAIGPDRTYEQYF.

This clone was detected only once. V is TRBV30 and J is TRBJ2-7; no definite D call. The length of the CDR3 is 11 residues. Deletions cut 2 bases from V and 5 bases from J, with 7 bases between. Looked up from germline, CDR1 is GTSNPN and CDR2 is SVGIG (reference sequence). This chain's CDR3 is CAWSPFDEQYF. In nucleotides, the CDR3 is TGTGCCTGGAGTCCTTTCGACGAGCAGTACTTC.

This sequence joins TRBV5-4 and TRBJ1-1; D is possibly TRBD1 (6 bases). Germline V gene sequence: CDR1 SGHNT, CDR2 YYREEE (reference sequence). The CDR3 is made up of 18 amino acids. V was clipped by 4 bases and J by 0 bases, with 22 bases between them. CDR3 DNA sequence: TGTGCCAGCAGCCTCTACTTTGGGGGCGATCTCATGAACACTGAAGCTTTCTTT. Its protein product is CASSLYFGGDLMNTEAFF.

The CDR3 nucleotides are TGTGCCAGCTTCCGAGGCGGGGGCGAAGAGACCCAGTACTTC. It yields the protein CASFRGGGEETQYF. V usage is TRBV7-8 and J usage is TRBJ2-5; tentatively, D is TRBD2 (7 bases). The length of the CDR3 is 14 residues. V was cut by 8 bases and J by 3 bases, with 16 bases left in between. Germline V gives CDR1 SGHVS, CDR2 FQNEAQ.

A few counts support this clone. The chain uses TRBV18 and TRBJ1-1; tentatively, D is TRBD1 (5 bases). The V and J ends lost 3 bases and 4 bases respectively, with 15 bases between them. This CDR3 has 15 residues. Germline V gives CDR1 KGHSH, CDR2 LQKENI. The chain's CDR3 is CASSPSSMGTTEAFF. In nucleotides, the CDR3 is TGTGCCAGCTCACCTAGCTCAATGGGGACCACTGAAGCTTTCTTT.

Comment on this clone: At one end, the junction sequence differs from germline, possibly due to a read error. The CDR3 reads CASSYSSGYVYTF. The DNA for the CDR3 is TGTGCCAGCAGTTACTCCTCAGGGTATGTCTACACCTTC. J is TRBJ1-2 and V is TRBV6-2 or TRBV6-3, with D possibly TRBD1 on 5 matching bases. CDR3 size: 13 residues. The V gene's germline CDR1 is MNHEY and CDR2 SVGEGT.

This chain uses TRBV30 with TRBJ1-6; 7 nucleotides align to TRBD1. The ends lost 1 base at V and 9 bases at J; junction bases unmatched: 6. CDR3 length: 14 residues. Germline V gives CDR1 GTSNPN, CDR2 SVGIG (reference sequence). CDR3 residues: CAWSGRQGVSPLHF. The CDR3 DNA reads TGTGCCTGGAGTGGGAGGCAGGGGGTTTCACCCCTCCACTTT.